This TCR beta chain came from a study of T cell repertoires in cytomegalovirus infection. Study outcomes and limitations: Clonotypes of TCR beta that were HLA-C-restricted and CMV-specific dominated the ex vivo response.

TCRdb re-derived calls from the reads in MiXCR, one entry per CDR3 protein. The profile shows around 440,000 distinct CDR3 sequences, approximately 11% of them singletons. V shed 5 bases and J shed 3 bases, with 8 bases lying between them. This CDR3 spans 13 amino acids. CDR1 and CDR2 from the germline V gene are SGHTA and FQGNSA. This clonotype was recorded at least ten times. Its specificity is unknown. Material: PBMCs. The chain joins TRBV7-2 to TRBJ1-5; D gene uncertain. The receptor was isolated from a human donor in good health (CMV status not recorded). Some clones in this sample may be carry-over from other donors' samples. DNA of the CDR3: TGTGCCAGCAGCACCTTTATCAATCAGCCCCAGCATTTT. This translates into CASSTFINQPQHF.